This T cell receptor (beta chain) was identified during a study of blood T cell repertoires in COVID-19. Study context: Whether acute or convalescent, the COVID-19 samples came from the United States, Italy and Spain. Sources were T cells, B-cell-depleted T cells, or PBMCs; the material itself was cDNA or gDNA.

The CDR3 has 10 amino acids. Germline CDR1 and CDR2: DFQATT and SNEGSKA (reference sequence). Trimming stripped 4 bases from V and 4 bases from J, with 5 bases between. In the original processing: Estimation of nucleated cell counts relied on the amplification of reference gene primers. Repertoires were generated with immunoSEQ multiplex PCR, while TCRdb's copy carries only in-frame clones and drops some. That table furnishes V, J and clone size, whereas the DNA furnished D and trimming. Of about 110,000 clones listed, approximately 80% are singletons. J is TRBJ2-7 and V is TRBV20-1, with D uncertain. The sequence was collected from a woman in her seventies with acute or convalescent COVID-19. Material: peripheral blood. The DNA of the CDR3 is TGCAGTGCTACCTTATACGAGCAGTACTTC. The encoded protein is CSATLYEQYF.